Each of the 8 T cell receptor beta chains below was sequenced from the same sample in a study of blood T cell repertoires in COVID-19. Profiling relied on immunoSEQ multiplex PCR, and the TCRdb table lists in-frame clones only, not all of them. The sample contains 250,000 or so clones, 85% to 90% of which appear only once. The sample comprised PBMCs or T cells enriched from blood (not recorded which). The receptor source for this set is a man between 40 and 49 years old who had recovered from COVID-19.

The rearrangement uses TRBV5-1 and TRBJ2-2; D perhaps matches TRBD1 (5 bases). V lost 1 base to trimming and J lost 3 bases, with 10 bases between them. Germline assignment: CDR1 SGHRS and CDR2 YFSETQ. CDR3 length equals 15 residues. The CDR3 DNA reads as TGCGCCAGCAGCTTGCAGGGTTCGTACACCGGGGAGCTGTTTTTT. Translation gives CASSLQGSYTGELFF.

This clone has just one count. CDR3 DNA sequence: TGTGCCAGCAGTTACCTGTTGACAGATAATTCACCCCTCCACTTT. Its translation: CASSYLLTDNSPLHF. The chain employs TRBV6-2 or TRBV6-3 and TRBJ1-6, with TRBD1 as a possible D gene (5 bases). Germline CDR1 MNHEY, CDR2 SVGEGT. The CDR3 covers 15 residues. V was pared by 2 bases and J by 5 bases, with 10 bases between.

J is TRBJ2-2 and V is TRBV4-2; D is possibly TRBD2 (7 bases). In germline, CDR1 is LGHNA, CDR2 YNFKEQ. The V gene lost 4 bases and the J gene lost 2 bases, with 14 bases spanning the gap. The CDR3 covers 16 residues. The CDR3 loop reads CASSRGEGDNTGELFF. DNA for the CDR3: TGTGCCAGCAGCCGCGGGGAGGGGGACAACACCGGGGAGCTGTTTTTT.

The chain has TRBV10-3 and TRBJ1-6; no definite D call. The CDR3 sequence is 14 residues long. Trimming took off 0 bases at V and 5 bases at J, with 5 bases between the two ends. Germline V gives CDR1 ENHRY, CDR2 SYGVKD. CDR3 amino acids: CAISESGHNSPLHF. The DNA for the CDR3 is TGTGCCATCAGTGAGTCGGGCCATAATTCACCCCTCCACTTT.

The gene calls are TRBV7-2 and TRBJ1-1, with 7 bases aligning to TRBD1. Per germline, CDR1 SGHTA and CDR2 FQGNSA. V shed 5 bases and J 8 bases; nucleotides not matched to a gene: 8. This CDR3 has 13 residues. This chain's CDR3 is CASSMGQWEEAFF. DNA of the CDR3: TGTGCCAGCAGCATGGGACAGTGGGAGGAAGCTTTCTTT.

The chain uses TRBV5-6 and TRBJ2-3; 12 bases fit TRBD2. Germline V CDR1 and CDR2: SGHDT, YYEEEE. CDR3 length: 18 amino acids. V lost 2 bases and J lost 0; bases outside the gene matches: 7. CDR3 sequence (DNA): TGTGCCAGCAGCTTCCTAGCGGGAGGGCCCCATAGCACAGATACGCAGTATTTT. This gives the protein CASSFLAGGPHSTDTQYF.

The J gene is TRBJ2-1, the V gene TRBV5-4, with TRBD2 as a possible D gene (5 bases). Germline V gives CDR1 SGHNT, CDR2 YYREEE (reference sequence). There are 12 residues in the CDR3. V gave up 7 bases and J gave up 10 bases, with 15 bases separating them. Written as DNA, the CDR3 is TGTGCCAGCGGACCCGGGGTTCGGGAGCAGTTCTTC. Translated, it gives CASGPGVREQFF.

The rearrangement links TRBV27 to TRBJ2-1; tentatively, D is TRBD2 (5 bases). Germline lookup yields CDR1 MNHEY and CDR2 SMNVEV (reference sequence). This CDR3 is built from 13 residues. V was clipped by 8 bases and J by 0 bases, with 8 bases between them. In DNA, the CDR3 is TGTGCCAGCGGAGCGGACTCCTACAATGAGCAGTTCTTC. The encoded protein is CASGADSYNEQFF.